A selection of T cell receptor beta chains follows, all from one sample in a study of blood T cells in healthy people across ages. TCRdb used MiXCR to reprocess the 5' RACE reads, holding one entry per CDR3 protein. The sample contains around 1,000,000 distinct CDR3 sequences, around two fifths of which appear only once. The sample consisted of blood. These receptors all stem from a man between 18 and 29 years old in good health. CDR3s include the opening cysteine and the closing phenylalanine or tryptophan. The D gene is left open where the match is weak. Clone sizes are given selectively: once, few, many, or a class where the clone is expanded.

clone_size: -
v_call: TRBV4-3
d_call: TRBD2
j_call: TRBJ2-1
cdr3_aa: CASSPGLAGVKTQFF
cdr3_nt: TGCGCCAGCAGTCCGGGACTAGCGGGGGTAAAGACCCAGTTCTTC

clone_size: -
v_call: TRBV21-1
d_call: -
j_call: TRBJ1-1
cdr3_aa: CASSNGTGSTNTEAFF
cdr3_nt: TGTGCCAGCAGCAATGGGACAGGGAGCACGAACACTGAAGCTTTCTTT

clone_size: -
v_call: TRBV7-9
d_call: -
j_call: TRBJ2-3
cdr3_aa: CASSLVKLEIDTQYF
cdr3_nt: TGTGCCAGCAGCTTAGTGAAACTAGAGATAGATACGCAGTATTTT

clone_size: -
v_call: TRBV11-1
d_call: -
j_call: TRBJ1-1
cdr3_aa: CASTNILAEAFF
cdr3_nt: TGTGCCAGCACCAACATCCTGGCTGAAGCTTTCTTT

clone_size: -
v_call: TRBV15
d_call: TRBD1
j_call: TRBJ2-3
cdr3_aa: CATSREGQGAGDTQYF
cdr3_nt: TGTGCCACCAGCAGAGAGGGACAGGGGGCAGGGGATACGCAGTATTTT

clone_size: -
v_call: TRBV3-1
d_call: -
j_call: TRBJ2-1
cdr3_aa: CASSQAAVKVNEQFF
cdr3_nt: TGTGCCAGCAGCCAAGCAGCGGTAAAGGTAAATGAGCAGTTCTTC

clone_size: few
v_call: TRBV9
d_call: TRBD1
j_call: TRBJ2-1
cdr3_aa: CASSVGQGQGNEQFF
cdr3_nt: TGTGCCAGCAGCGTAGGACAGGGGCAGGGGAATGAGCAGTTCTTC

clone_size: -
v_call: TRBV20-1
d_call: -
j_call: TRBJ1-1
cdr3_aa: CSAREVRGNTEAFF
cdr3_nt: TGCAGTGCTAGAGAGGTTCGGGGGAACACTGAAGCTTTCTTT

clone_size: -
v_call: TRBV6-5
d_call: -
j_call: TRBJ1-1
cdr3_aa: CASSRASMNTEAFF
cdr3_nt: TGTGCCAGCAGTCGGGCCAGCATGAACACTGAAGCTTTCTTT

clone_size: few
v_call: TRBV3-1
d_call: -
j_call: TRBJ2-7
cdr3_aa: CASSQEPGSSYNEQYF
cdr3_nt: TGTGCCAGCAGCCAAGAACCGGGTTCCTCCTACAATGAGCAGTACTTC

clone_size: few
v_call: TRBV13
d_call: -
j_call: TRBJ2-1
cdr3_aa: CASSLNFYNEQFF
cdr3_nt: TGTGCCAGCAGCTTAAACTTCTACAATGAGCAGTTCTTC